Below, 18 T cell receptor beta chains from the same sample are listed, as sequenced in a study of blood T cell repertoires in COVID-19. Assay: immunoSEQ multiplex PCR; the TCRdb copy retains only in-frame clones and omits some. The sample lists about 270,000 clones, around nine tenths occurring once. The sample consisted of PBMCs or T cells enriched from blood (not recorded which). These receptors were collected from a woman under 30 who had recovered from COVID-19.

The CDR3 sequence: CASSPHEGTSTDTQYF. In nucleotides, the CDR3 is TGCGCCAGCAGCCCGCACGAGGGTACTAGCACAGATACGCAGTATTTT. The J gene is TRBJ2-3, the V gene TRBV5-1; perhaps TRBD2 as D (5 bases). Germline CDR1 is SGHRS and CDR2 is YFSETQ. CDR3 length equals 16 residues. Trimming stripped 4 bases from V and 0 bases from J, with 15 bases between.

The chain joins TRBV2 to TRBJ2-1; D may be TRBD2 (6 bases). Per germline, CDR1 SNHLY and CDR2 FYNNEI. Trimming removed 1 base at V and 8 bases at J, with 15 bases between. The CDR3 has 15 residues. CDR3 amino acids: CASSEETSSYHEQFF. CDR3 sequence (DNA): TGTGCCAGCAGTGAAGAGACTAGTAGTTACCATGAGCAGTTCTTC.

The genes are TRBV3-1 (or the pseudogene TRBV3-2) and TRBJ2-1; D is possibly TRBD2 (5 bases). The CDR3 runs to 15 residues. From germline, CDR1 is LGHDT and CDR2 YNNKEL (reference sequence). Trimming removed 0 bases at V and 3 bases at J, with 9 bases between. CDR3 DNA: TGTGCCAGCAGCCAAGAGGGAGTGATCTACAATGAGCAGTTCTTC. It is translated as CASSQEGVIYNEQFF.

The chain has TRBV20-1 and TRBJ1-4; 7 bases are shared with TRBD1. Germline loops: CDR1 DFQATT, CDR2 SNEGSKA (reference sequence). After removal of 3 bases from V and 7 bases from J, the junction contained 8 bases not matched to a gene. CDR3 length: 14 amino acids. This CDR3 is CSASGRGSAEKLFF. CDR3 nucleotide sequence: TGCAGTGCTAGTGGCAGGGGGTCGGCTGAAAAACTGTTTTTT.

J is TRBJ1-2 and V is TRBV28; 10 bases map to TRBD1. The germline V gene encodes CDR1 MDHEN and CDR2 SYDVKM. The junction had 10 bases not matched to a gene; V was cut back by 11 bases and J by 7 bases. The CDR3 is 13 residues long. The CDR3 DNA is TGTGCCGGAGTAGGGACAGGGGATTTTGGCTACACCTTC. It specifies CAGVGTGDFGYTF.

This clone is a singleton in its sample. The chain couples TRBV28 to TRBJ2-3, with 11 bases identical to TRBD1. Germline CDR1 reads MDHEN; CDR2 reads SYDVKM. Trimming at V came to 7 bases and at J to 4 bases, leaving 28 bases not matched to a gene. The CDR3 length is 22 residues. The CDR3 here is CASMGFGTGGKEIPNAADTQYF. Written as DNA, the CDR3 is TGTGCCAGCATGGGATTCGGGACAGGGGGAAAAGAAATACCCAACGCCGCAGATACGCAGTATTTT.

The chain uses TRBV19 and TRBJ2-7, with TRBD1 matching 8 bases. With 5 bases clipped from V and 4 bases from J, the junction kept 10 bases outside the gene matches. Germline values: CDR1 LNHDA, CDR2 SQIVND (reference sequence). The CDR3 consists of 15 residues. This CDR3 reads CASSLWTGTGYEQYF. The CDR3 nucleotides read TGTGCCAGTAGTCTCTGGACCGGGACAGGTTACGAGCAGTACTTC.

The chain recombines TRBV19 with TRBJ2-3; no definite D call. Trimming took 5 bases from V and 4 from J, leaving 19 bases between them. This CDR3 has 16 amino acids. Germline CDR1 and CDR2: LNHDA and SQIVND (reference sequence). CDR3 nucleotides: TGTGCCAGTAGTCTATCGGGTCCCTTTTCCGCAGATACGCAGTATTTT. Encoded protein: CASSLSGPFSADTQYF.

This chain joins TRBV12-3 or TRBV12-4 and TRBJ1-1; D ambiguous. The CDR3 totals 13 residues. V lost 7 bases to trimming and J lost 2 bases, with 11 bases between them. CDR3 in DNA: TGTGCCAGCACCCTAACAGATAACACTGAAGCTTTCTTT. Translating gives CASTLTDNTEAFF.

The chain joins TRBV4-1 to TRBJ2-2, with 11 bases matching TRBD2. V lost 3 bases, J lost 6 bases, and 3 bases stayed unmatched. The CDR3 covers 15 residues. The germline V gene encodes CDR1 MGHRA and CDR2 YSYEKL. CDR3 region: CASSHLAGGAGELFF. The CDR3 region has the DNA TGCGCCAGCAGCCATCTAGCGGGAGGAGCCGGGGAGCTGTTTTTT.

Ten or more counts support this clone. CDR3 sequence (DNA): TGTGCCAGCAGCCCTCAGACAGGGGGCGCGAAAAACATTCAGTACTTC. Translation: CASSPQTGGAKNIQYF. This rearrangement joins TRBV6-2 or TRBV6-3 to TRBJ2-4; TRBD1 matches 10 bases. V shed 6 bases, J shed 4 bases, and the junction held 9 bases outside the gene matches. The CDR3 is 16 amino acids. Per the germline V gene, CDR1 is MNHEY and CDR2 is SVGEGT.

The chain is built from TRBV12-3 or TRBV12-4 and TRBJ1-1; D not certain. V lost 5 bases, J lost 7 bases, and 8 bases lay in between. The CDR3 covers 11 residues. CDR3 sequence: CASSPGYEAFF. The CDR3 nucleotides are TGTGCCAGCAGTCCGGGATATGAAGCTTTCTTT.

The chain employs TRBV5-4 and TRBJ2-2; D possibly corresponds to TRBD2 (5 bases). From germline, CDR1 is SGHNT and CDR2 YYREEE (reference sequence). The CDR3 sequence is 15 residues long. V was cut by 4 bases and J by 6 bases, with 16 bases left in between. CDR3 in DNA: TGTGCCAGCAGCCCGGGGATCAGGAGTTCCGGGGAGCTGTTTTTT. Protein sequence: CASSPGIRSSGELFF.

The V call is TRBV11-3, the J call TRBJ2-1; D might be TRBD1 (6 bases). The length of the CDR3 is 15 residues. The ends were cut back, 6 bases at V and 8 bases at J, with 20 bases in the middle. Germline V gives CDR1 SGHNT, CDR2 YENEEA. The CDR3 bases are TGTGCCAGCAGTCTAGCCGCGACAGGTCTCTATGAGCAGTTCTTC. Amino acid sequence: CASSLAATGLYEQFF.

This rearrangement joins TRBV27 to TRBJ2-7; TRBD2 matches at 8 bases. J was trimmed by 1 base and V by 6 bases; bases with no gene match: 5. This CDR3 comprises 14 residues. The germline gives CDR1 MNHEY, CDR2 SMNVEV (reference sequence). The CDR3 here is CASSYTSGSYEQYF. The CDR3, as DNA: TGTGCCAGCAGCTACACTAGCGGATCCTACGAGCAGTACTTC.

V gene TRBV5-1 combines with J gene TRBJ2-7, with 10 nucleotides matching TRBD2. Germline V gene data show CDR1 as SGHRS and CDR2 as YFSETQ. V lost 1 base and J lost 1; bases outside the gene matches: 5. CDR3 length: 16 amino acids. The CDR3 reads CASSLQGTSVSYEQYF. The CDR3 DNA reads TGCGCCAGCAGCTTGCAGGGGACTAGCGTTTCCTACGAGCAGTACTTC.

The chain uses TRBV5-1 and TRBJ2-7, with TRBD1 matching over 10 bases. The junction had 6 bases not matched to a gene; V was cut back by 1 base and J by 5 bases. This CDR3 spans 15 amino acids. Germline CDR1 SGHRS, CDR2 YFSETQ. The CDR3 here is CASSLLGTGVDEQYF. The CDR3, as DNA: TGCGCCAGCAGCTTGCTGGGGACAGGGGTCGACGAGCAGTACTTC.

The V and J genes are TRBV6-2 or TRBV6-3 and TRBJ2-3, with D perhaps matching TRBD2 (5 bases). The CDR3 totals 16 residues. With 2 bases removed from V and 2 bases from J, the gap between germline ends came to 14 bases. Germline V gene sequence: CDR1 MNHEY, CDR2 SVGEGT. DNA of the CDR3: TGTGCCAGCAGTTACATGGGAGCAGGTGTCACAGATACGCAGTATTTT. It specifies CASSYMGAGVTDTQYF.